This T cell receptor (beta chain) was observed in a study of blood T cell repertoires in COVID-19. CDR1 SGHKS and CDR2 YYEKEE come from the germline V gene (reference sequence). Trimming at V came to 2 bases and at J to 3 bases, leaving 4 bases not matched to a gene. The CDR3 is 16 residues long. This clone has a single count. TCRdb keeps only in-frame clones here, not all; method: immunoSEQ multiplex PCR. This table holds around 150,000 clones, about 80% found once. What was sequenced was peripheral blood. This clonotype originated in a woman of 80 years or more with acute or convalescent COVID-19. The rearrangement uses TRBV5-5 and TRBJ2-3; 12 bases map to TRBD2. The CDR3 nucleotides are TGTGCCAGCAGCTTAAGACTAGCGGGAGTAACAGATACGCAGTATTTT. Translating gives CASSLRLAGVTDTQYF. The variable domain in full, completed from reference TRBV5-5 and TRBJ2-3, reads DAGVTQSPTHLIKTRGQQVTLRCSPISGHKSVSWYQQVLGQGPQFIFQYYEKEERGRGNFPDRFSARQFPNYSSELNVNALLLGDSALYLCASSLRLAGVTDTQYFGPGTRLTVL.